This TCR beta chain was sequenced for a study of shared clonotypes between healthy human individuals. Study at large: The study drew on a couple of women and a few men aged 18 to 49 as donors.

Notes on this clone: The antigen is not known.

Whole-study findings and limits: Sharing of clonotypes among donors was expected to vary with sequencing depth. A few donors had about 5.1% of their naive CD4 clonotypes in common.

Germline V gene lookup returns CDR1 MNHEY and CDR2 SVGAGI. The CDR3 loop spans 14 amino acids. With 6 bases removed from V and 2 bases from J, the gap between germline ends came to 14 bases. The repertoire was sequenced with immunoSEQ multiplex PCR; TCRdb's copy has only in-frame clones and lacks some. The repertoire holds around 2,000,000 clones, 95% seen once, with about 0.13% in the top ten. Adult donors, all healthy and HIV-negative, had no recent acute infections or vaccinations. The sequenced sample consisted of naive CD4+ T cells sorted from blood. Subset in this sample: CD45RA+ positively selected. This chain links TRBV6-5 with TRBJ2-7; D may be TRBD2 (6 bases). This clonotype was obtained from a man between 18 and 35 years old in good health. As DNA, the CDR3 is TGTGCCAGCAGGTTAGGAGGGCCAACCTACGAGCAGTACTTC. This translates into CASRLGGPTYEQYF.